The 8 T cell receptor beta chains below come from one sample, sequenced in a study of OX40 agonist ivuxolimab in advanced cancers. Only in-frame clones appear in the TCRdb table, and some are missing; sequencing was by immunoSEQ multiplex PCR. This table has about 77,000 clones, roughly 91% appearing once. The source was CD4+ or CD8+ T cells sorted from blood, collected in a trial of the OX40 agonist ivuxolimab. The receptors derive from an adult with an advanced solid tumor such as melanoma, head and neck, liver or kidney cancer.

This clone has only a few counts. The chain recombines TRBV10-3 with TRBJ2-7; tentatively, D is TRBD1 (6 bases). This CDR3 spans 12 amino acids. Trimming left V 7 bases short and J 5 bases short, with 12 bases between. The germline V gene encodes CDR1 ENHRY and CDR2 SYGVKD. CDR3 sequence reads: CAIKTGGDEQYF. CDR3 in DNA: TGTGCCATCAAGACAGGTGGGGACGAGCAGTACTTC.

This clone was seen a single time. The likely explanation is a read error, given a far larger clone one base away. The identical CDR3 is also encoded by other nucleotide sequences in the sample. This chain joins TRBV30 and TRBJ1-1; a possible D gene is TRBD1 (6 bases). This CDR3 contains 12 residues. The germline CDR1 and CDR2 sequences are GTSNPN and SVGIG (reference sequence). This chain's CDR3 is CAWGPFGGPAFF. The CDR3 coding sequence is TGTGCTTGGGGGCCCTTTGGGGGGCCGGCTTTCTTT. Filled out from reference TRBV30 and TRBJ1-1, the complete variable domain reads SQTIHQWPATLVQPVGSPLSLECTVEGTSNPNLYWYRQAAGRGLQLLFYSVGIGQISSEVPQNLSASRPQDRQFILSSKKLLLSDSGFYLCAWGPFGGPAFFGQGTRLTVV.

V usage is TRBV7-6 and J usage is TRBJ1-5, with D tentatively TRBD1 (5 bases). CDR1 and CDR2 (germline): SGHVS, FNYEAQ. This CDR3 region has 15 residues. The V end lost 1 base, the J end lost 6 bases, and 13 bases lay between the germline ends. Here the CDR3 reads CASSLVGRGGQPQHF. The CDR3 region has the DNA TGTGCCAGCAGCTTAGTCGGTAGGGGCGGTCAGCCCCAGCATTTT. The complete variable domain, with remaining parts taken from reference TRBV7-6 and TRBJ1-5, reads GAGVSQSPRYKVTKRGQDVALRCDPISGHVSLYWYRQALGQGPEFLTYFNYEAQQDKSGLPNDRFSAERPEGSISTLTIQRTEQRDSAMYRCASSLVGRGGQPQHFGDGTRLSIL.

This chain uses TRBV6-5 with TRBJ1-2; D might be TRBD1 (5 bases). CDR1 and CDR2 from the germline V gene are MNHEY and SVGAGI. V shed 6 bases and J shed 7 bases, with 15 bases lying between them. The length of the CDR3 is 13 residues. As DNA, the CDR3 is TGTGCCAGCAGAGACAGCAATAGTCGTGGCTACACCTTC. Encoded protein: CASRDSNSRGYTF.

V and J are TRBV9 and TRBJ2-3; no clear D. V was clipped by 0 bases and J by 2 bases, with 7 bases between them. The CDR3 contains 14 residues. Germline V CDR1 and CDR2: SGDLS, YYNGEE. In DNA form, the CDR3 reads TGTGCCAGCAGCGTAGGGTCTCTCACAGATACGCAGTATTTT. Protein: CASSVGSLTDTQYF.

V usage is TRBV11-2 and J usage is TRBJ1-2; D not certain. CDR3 length: 13 residues. Germline CDR1 SGHAT, CDR2 FQNNGV. The germline V and J ends were trimmed by 6 bases and 3 bases, with 11 bases remaining between them. This CDR3 reads CASRPPMDYGYTF. CDR3 nucleotides: TGTGCCAGCAGGCCACCTATGGACTATGGCTACACCTTC.

This chain connects TRBV30 to TRBJ1-2, with D maybe TRBD1 (5 bases). CDR1 and CDR2 (germline): GTSNPN, SVGIG (reference sequence). The CDR3 spans 11 residues. Trimming stripped 4 bases from V and 7 bases from J, with 10 bases between. The CDR3 DNA is TGTGCCTGGACAGGGCTCGGTGGCTACACCTTC. Amino acids: CAWTGLGGYTF. Drawing the rest from reference TRBV30 and TRBJ1-2, the complete variable domain is SQTIHQWPATLVQPVGSPLSLECTVEGTSNPNLYWYRQAAGRGLQLLFYSVGIGQISSEVPQNLSASRPQDRQFILSSKKLLLSDSGFYLCAWTGLGGYTFGSGTRLTVV.

The chain combines TRBV30 with TRBJ2-7; D is possibly TRBD1 (5 bases). The CDR3 totals 12 residues. The V end lost 1 base, the J end lost 6 bases, and 10 bases lay between the germline ends. Germline V lookup: CDR1 GTSNPN, CDR2 SVGIG (reference sequence). The CDR3 DNA follows: TGTGCCTGGAGTGGGACAAGGGCCGAGCAGTACTTC. Translating it yields CAWSGTRAEQYF.